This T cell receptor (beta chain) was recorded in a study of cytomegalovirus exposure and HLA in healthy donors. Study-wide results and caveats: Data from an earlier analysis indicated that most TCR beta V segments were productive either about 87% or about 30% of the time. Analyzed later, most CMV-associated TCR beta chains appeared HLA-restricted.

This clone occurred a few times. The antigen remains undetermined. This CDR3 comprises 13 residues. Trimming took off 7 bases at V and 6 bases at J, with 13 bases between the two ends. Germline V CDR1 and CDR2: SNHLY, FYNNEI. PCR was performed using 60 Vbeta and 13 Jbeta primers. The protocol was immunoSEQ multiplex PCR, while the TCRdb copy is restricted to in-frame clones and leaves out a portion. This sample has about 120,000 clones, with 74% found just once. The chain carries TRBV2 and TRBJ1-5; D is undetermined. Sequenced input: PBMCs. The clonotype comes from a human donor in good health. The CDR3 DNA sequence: TGTGCCAGCACACTCTCGGAGGTTCAGCCCCAGCATTTT. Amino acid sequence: CASTLSEVQPQHF.